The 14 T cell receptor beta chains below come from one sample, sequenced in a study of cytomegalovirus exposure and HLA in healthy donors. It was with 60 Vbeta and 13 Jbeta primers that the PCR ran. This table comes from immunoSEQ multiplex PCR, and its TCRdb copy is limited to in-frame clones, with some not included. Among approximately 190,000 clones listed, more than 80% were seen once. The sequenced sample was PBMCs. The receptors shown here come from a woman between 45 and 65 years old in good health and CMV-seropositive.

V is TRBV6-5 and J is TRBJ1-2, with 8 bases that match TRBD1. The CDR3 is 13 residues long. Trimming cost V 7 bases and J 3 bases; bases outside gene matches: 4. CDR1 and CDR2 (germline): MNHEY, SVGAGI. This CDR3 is CASILTGDYGYTF. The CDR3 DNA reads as TGTGCCAGCATTCTGACAGGGGACTATGGCTACACCTTC.

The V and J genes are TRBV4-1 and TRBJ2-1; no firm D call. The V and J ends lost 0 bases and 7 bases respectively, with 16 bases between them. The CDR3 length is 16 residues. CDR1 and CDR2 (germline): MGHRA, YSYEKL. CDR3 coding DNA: TGCGCCAGCAGCCAAGATCTCCAGACCAGGCAAAATGAGCAGTTCTTC. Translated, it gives CASSQDLQTRQNEQFF.

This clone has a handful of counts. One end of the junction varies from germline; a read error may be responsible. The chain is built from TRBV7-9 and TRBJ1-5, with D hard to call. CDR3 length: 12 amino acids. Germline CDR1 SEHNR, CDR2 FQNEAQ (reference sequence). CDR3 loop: CSSSRSNQPQHF. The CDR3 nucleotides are TGTTCCAGCAGCCGTAGCAATCAGCCCCAGCATTTT. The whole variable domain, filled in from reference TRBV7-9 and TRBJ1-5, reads DTGVSQNPRHKITKRGQNVTFRCDPISEHNRLYWYRQTLGQGPEFLTYFQNEAQLEKSRLLSDRFSAERPKGSFSTLEIQRTEQGDSAMYLCSSSRSNQPQHFGDGTRLSIL.

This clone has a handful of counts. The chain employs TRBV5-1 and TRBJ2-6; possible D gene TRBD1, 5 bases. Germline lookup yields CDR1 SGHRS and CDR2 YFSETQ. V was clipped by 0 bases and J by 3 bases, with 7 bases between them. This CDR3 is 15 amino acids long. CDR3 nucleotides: TGCGCCAGCAGCTTGGAAGGGGATGGGGCCAACGTCCTGACTTTC. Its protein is CASSLEGDGANVLTF.

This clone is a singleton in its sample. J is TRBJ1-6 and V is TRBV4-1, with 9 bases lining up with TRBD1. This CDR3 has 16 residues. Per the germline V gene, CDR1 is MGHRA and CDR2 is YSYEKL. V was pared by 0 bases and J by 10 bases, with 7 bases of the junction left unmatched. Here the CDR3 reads CASSQETGTGRSPLHF. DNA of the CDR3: TGCGCCAGCAGCCAAGAAACCGGGACAGGGAGGTCACCCCTCCACTTT.

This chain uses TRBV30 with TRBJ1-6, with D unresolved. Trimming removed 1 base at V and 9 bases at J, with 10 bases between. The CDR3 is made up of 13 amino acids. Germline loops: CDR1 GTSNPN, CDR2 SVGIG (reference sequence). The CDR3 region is CAWSETKGSPLHF. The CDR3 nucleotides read TGTGCCTGGAGTGAGACTAAGGGTTCACCCCTCCACTTT.

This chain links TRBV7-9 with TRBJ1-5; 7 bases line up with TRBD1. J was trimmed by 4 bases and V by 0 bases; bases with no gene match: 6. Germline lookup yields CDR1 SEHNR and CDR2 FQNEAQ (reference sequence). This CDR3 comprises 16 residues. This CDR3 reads CASSLAYRGWNQPQHF. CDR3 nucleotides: TGTGCCAGCAGCTTAGCGTACAGGGGTTGGAATCAGCCCCAGCATTTT.

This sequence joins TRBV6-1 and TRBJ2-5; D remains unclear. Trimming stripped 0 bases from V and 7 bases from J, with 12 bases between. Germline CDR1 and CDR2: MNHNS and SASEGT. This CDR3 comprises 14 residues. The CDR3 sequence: CASSEAIGRRTQYF. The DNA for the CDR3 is TGTGCCAGCAGTGAAGCGATTGGGCGCAGGACCCAGTACTTC.

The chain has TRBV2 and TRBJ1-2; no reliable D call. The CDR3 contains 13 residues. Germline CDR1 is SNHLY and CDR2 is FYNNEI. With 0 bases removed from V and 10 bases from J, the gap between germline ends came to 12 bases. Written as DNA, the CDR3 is TGTGCCAGCAGTGAAGCGCTTCGGGGTGTCTACACCTTC. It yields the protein CASSEALRGVYTF.

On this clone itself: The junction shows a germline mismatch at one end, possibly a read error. The CDR3 region is CASSQDPSTGELFF. The DNA of the CDR3 is TGTGCCAGCAGCCAAGATCCCAGTACCGGGGAGCTGTTTTTT. The chain employs TRBV4-1 and TRBJ2-2, with D uncertain. The CDR3 consists of 14 residues. Per the germline V gene, CDR1 is MGHRA and CDR2 is YSYEKL.

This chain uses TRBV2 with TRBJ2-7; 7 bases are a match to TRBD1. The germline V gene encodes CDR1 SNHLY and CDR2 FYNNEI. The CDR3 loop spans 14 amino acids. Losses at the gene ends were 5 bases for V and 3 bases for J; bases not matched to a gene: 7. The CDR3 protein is CASSKGQLGYEQYF. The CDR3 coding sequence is TGTGCCAGCAGTAAGGGACAGCTCGGCTACGAGCAGTACTTC.

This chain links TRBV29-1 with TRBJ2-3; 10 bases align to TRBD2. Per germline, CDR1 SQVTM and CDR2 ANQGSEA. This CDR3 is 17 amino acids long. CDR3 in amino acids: CSIGPGLAGVTTDTQYF. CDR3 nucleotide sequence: TGCAGTATCGGACCCGGGCTAGCGGGGGTTACCACAGATACGCAGTATTTT.

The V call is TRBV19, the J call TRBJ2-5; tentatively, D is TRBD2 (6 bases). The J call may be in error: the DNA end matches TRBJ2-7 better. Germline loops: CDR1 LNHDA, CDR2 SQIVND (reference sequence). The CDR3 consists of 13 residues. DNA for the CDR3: TGTGCCAGTATGGCGGGAAATAGCTACGAGCAGTACTTC. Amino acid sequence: CASMAGNSYEQYF.

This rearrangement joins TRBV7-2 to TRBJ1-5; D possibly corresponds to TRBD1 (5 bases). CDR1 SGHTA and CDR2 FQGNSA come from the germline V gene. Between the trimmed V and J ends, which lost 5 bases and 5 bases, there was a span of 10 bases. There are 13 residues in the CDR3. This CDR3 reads CASSGGADQPQHF. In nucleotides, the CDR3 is TGTGCCAGCAGCGGCGGGGCAGATCAGCCCCAGCATTTT.